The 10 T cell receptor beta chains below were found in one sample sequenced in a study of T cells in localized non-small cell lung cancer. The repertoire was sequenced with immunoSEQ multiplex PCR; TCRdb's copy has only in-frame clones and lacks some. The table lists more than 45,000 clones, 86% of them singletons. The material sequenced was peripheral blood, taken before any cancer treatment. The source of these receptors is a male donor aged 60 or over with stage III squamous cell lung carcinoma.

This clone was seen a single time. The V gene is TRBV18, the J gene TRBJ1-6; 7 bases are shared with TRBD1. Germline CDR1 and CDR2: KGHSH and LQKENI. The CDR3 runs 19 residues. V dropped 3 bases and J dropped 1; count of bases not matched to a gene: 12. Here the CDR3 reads CASSPSTPGQPSYNSPLHF. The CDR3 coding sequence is TGTGCCAGCTCACCCTCGACTCCGGGACAGCCGTCCTATAATTCACCCCTCCACTTT. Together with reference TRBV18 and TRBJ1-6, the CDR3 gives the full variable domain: NAGVMQNPRHLVRRRGQEARLRCSPMKGHSHVYWYRQLPEEGLKFMVYLQKENIIDESGMPKERFSAEFPKEGPSILRIQQVVRGDSAAYFCASSPSTPGQPSYNSPLHFGNGTRLTVT.

The CDR3 nucleotides are TGTGCCAGCTCACCAGGACAGGTTCTTCAGCCCCAGCATTTT. Its protein is CASSPGQVLQPQHF. The chain carries TRBV18 and TRBJ1-5; 7 bases are a match to TRBD1. CDR3 length equals 14 residues. Germline CDR1 is KGHSH and CDR2 is LQKENI. After removal of 2 bases from V and 6 bases from J, the junction contained 4 bases not matched to a gene.

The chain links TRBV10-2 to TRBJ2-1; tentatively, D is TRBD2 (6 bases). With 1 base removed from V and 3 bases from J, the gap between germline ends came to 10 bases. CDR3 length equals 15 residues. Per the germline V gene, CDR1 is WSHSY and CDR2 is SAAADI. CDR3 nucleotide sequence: TGCGCCAGCAGTGAGTACGGGGGTAACTACAATGAGCAGTTCTTC. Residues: CASSEYGGNYNEQFF.

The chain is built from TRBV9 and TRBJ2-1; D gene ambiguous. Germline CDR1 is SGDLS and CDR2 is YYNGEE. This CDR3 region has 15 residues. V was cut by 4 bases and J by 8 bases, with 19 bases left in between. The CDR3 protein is CASSPDALVSYEQFF. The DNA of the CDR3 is TGTGCCAGCAGCCCCGACGCCTTGGTTTCGTATGAGCAGTTCTTC.

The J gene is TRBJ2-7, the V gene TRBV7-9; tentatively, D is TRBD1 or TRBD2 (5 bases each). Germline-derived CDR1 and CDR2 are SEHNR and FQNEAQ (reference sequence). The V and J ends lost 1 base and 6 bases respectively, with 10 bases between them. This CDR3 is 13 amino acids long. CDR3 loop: CASSLGQGAEQYF. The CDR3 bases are TGTGCCAGCAGCTTAGGGCAGGGAGCCGAGCAGTACTTC.

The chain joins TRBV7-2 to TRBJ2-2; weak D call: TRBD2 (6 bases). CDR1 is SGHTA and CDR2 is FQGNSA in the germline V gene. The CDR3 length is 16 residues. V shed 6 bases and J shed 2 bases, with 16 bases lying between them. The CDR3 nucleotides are TGTGCCAGCAGTTTGCAACCGGGGGTAAACACCGGGGAGCTGTTTTTT. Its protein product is CASSLQPGVNTGELFF.

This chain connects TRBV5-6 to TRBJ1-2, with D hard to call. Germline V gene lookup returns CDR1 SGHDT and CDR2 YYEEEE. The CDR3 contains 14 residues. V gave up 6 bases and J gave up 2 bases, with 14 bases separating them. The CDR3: CASISSGPNYGYTF. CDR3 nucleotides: TGTGCCAGCATTTCCTCCGGGCCGAACTATGGCTACACCTTC.

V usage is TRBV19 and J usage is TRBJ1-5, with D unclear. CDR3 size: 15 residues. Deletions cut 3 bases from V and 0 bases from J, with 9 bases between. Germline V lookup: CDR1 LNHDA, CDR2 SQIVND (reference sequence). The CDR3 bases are TGTGCCAGTAGTATGTCAGGCTATAGCAATCAGCCCCAGCATTTT. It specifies CASSMSGYSNQPQHF.

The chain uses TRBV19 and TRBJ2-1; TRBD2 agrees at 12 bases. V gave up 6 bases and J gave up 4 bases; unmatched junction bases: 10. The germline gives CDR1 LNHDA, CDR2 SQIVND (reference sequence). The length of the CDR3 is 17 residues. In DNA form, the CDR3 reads TGTGCCAGTAGCCCAATACTCCTAGCGGGAGGGTACAATGAGCAGTTCTTC. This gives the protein CASSPILLAGGYNEQFF.

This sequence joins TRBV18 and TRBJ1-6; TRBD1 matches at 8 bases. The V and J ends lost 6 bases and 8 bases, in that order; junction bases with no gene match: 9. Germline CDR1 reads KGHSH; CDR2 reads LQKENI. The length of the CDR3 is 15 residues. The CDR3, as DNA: TGTGCCAGCTCGAGGACGACAGGGGCGGATTCACCCCTCCACTTT. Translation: CASSRTTGADSPLHF.